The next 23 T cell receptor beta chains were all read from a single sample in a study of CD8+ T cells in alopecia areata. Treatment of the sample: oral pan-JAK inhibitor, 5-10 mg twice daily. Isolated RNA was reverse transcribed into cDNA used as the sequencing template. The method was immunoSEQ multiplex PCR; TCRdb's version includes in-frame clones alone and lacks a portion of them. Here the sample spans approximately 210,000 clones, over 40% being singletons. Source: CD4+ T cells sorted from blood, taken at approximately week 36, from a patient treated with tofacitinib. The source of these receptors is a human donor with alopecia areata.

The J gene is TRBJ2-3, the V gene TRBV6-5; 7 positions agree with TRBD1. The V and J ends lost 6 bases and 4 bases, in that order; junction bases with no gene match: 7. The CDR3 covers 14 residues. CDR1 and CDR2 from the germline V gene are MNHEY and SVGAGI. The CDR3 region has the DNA TGTGCCAGCAGACAAGGACAGGCAGCAGATACGCAGTATTTT. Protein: CASRQGQAADTQYF.

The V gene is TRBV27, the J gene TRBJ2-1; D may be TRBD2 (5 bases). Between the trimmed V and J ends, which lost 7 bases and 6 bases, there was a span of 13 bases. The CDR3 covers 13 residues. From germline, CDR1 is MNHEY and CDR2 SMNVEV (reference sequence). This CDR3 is CASMWGAGNEQFF. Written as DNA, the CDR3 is TGTGCCAGCATGTGGGGAGCCGGCAATGAGCAGTTCTTC.

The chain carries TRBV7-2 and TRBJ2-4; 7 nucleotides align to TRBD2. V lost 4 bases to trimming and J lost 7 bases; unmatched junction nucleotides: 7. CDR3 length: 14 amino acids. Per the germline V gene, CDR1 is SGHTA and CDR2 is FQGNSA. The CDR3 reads CASSSSGGGNIQYF. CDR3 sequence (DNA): TGTGCCAGCAGCTCATCGGGAGGCGGGAACATTCAGTACTTC.

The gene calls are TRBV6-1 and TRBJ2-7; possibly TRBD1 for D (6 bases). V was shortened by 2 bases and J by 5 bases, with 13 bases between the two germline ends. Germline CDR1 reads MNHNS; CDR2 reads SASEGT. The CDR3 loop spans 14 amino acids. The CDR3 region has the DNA TGTGCCAGCAGTGAACCGATCAGGGGACACGAGCAGTACTTC. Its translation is CASSEPIRGHEQYF.

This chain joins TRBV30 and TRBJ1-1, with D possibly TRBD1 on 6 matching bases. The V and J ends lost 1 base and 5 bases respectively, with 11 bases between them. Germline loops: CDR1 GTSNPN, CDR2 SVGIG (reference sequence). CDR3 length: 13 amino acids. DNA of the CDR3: TGTGCCTGGAGTGGAACAGGGAGGACTGAAGCTTTCTTT. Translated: CAWSGTGRTEAFF.

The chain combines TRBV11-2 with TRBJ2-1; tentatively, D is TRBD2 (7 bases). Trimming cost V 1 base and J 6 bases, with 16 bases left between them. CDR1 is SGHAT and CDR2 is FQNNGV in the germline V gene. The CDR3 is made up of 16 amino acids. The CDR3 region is CASSLAGGWESNEQFF. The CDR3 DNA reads TGTGCCAGCAGCTTAGCGGGGGGCTGGGAGTCCAATGAGCAGTTCTTC.

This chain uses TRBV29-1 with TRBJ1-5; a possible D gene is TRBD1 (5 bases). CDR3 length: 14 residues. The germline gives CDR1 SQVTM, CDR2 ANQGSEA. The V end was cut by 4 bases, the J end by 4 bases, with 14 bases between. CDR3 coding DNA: TGCAGCGTTGGGGTAGACAGAACTAATCAGCCCCAGCATTTT. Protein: CSVGVDRTNQPQHF.

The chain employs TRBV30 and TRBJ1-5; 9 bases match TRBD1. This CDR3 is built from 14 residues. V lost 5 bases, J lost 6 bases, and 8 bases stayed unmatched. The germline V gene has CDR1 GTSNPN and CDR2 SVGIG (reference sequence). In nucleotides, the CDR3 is TGTGCCTGGGGTCATACAGGGGGCGGTCAGCCCCAGCATTTT. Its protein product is CAWGHTGGGQPQHF.

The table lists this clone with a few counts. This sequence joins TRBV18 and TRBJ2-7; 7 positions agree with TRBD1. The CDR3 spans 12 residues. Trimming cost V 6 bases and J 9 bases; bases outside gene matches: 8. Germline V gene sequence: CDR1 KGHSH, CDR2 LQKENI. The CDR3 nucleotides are TGTGCCAGCTCGTCCGACAGGGCTGGGCAGTACTTC. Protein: CASSSDRAGQYF. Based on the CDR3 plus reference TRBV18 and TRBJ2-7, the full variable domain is NAGVMQNPRHLVRRRGQEARLRCSPMKGHSHVYWYRQLPEEGLKFMVYLQKENIIDESGMPKERFSAEFPKEGPSILRIQQVVRGDSAAYFCASSSDRAGQYFGPGTRLTVT.

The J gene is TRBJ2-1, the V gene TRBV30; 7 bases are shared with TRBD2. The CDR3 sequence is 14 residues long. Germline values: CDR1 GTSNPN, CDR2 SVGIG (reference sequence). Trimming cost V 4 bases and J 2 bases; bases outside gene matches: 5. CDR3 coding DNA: TGTGCCTGGATGTACGGGACTACCTACAATGAGCAGTTCTTC. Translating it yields CAWMYGTTYNEQFF.

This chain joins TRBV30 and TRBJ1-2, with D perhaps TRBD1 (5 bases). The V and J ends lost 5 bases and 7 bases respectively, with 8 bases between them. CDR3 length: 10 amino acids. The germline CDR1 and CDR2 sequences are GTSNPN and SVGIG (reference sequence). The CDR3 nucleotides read TGTGCCTGGGAAGGGGCTGGCTACACCTTC. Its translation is CAWEGAGYTF.

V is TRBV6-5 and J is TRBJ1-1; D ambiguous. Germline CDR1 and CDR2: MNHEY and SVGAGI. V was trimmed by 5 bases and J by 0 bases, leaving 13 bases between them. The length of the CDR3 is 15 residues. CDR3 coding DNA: TGTGCCAGCAGTCCCCCCGGCGGAATGAACACTGAAGCTTTCTTT. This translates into CASSPPGGMNTEAFF.

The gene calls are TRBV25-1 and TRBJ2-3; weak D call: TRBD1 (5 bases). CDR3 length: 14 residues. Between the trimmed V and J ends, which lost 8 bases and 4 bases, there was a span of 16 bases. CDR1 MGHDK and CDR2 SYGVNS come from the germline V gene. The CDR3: CASRAGFQSDTQYF. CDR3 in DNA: TGTGCCAGCCGGGCAGGGTTTCAATCAGATACGCAGTATTTT.

The chain's CDR3 is CASSFDGAVIREQYF. The CDR3 DNA sequence: TGTGCCAGCAGCTTCGACGGCGCAGTCATACGCGAGCAGTACTTC. The V gene is TRBV7-9, the J gene TRBJ2-7; unclear D gene. Trimming shortened V by 3 bases and J by 6 bases, and 18 bases separated the two germline ends. The CDR3 is made up of 15 amino acids. Germline assignment: CDR1 SEHNR and CDR2 FQNEAQ (reference sequence).

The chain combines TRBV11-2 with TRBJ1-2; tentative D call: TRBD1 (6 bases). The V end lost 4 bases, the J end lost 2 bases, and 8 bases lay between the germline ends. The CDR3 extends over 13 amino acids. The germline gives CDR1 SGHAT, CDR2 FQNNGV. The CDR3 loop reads CASSSDSNYGYTF. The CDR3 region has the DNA TGTGCCAGCAGCTCGGACAGCAACTATGGCTACACCTTC.

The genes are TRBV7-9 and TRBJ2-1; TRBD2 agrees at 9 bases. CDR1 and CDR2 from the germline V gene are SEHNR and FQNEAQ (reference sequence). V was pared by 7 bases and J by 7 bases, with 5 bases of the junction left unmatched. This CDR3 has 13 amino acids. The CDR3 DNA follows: TGTGCCAGCACCAGAAGCGGGAGGAATGAGCAGTTCTTC. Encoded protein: CASTRSGRNEQFF.

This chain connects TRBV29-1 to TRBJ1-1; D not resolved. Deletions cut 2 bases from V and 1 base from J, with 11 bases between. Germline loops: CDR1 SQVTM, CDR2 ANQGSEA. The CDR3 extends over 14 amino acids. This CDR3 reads CSVEHTRANTEAFF. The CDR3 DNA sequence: TGCAGCGTTGAACACACACGGGCGAACACTGAAGCTTTCTTT.

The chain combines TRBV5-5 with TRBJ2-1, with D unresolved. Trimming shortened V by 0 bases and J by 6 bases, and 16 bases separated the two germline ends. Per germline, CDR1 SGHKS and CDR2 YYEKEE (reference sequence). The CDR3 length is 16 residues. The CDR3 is CASSLERARVSNEQFF. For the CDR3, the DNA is TGTGCCAGCAGCTTGGAGAGAGCTAGGGTATCCAATGAGCAGTTCTTC.

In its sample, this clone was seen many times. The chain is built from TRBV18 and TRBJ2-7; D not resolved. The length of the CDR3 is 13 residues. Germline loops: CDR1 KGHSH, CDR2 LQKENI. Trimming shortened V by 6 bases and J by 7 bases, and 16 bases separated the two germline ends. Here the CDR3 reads CASSPKNTGEQYF. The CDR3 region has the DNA TGTGCCAGCTCCCCAAAGAATACCGGTGAGCAGTACTTC.

CDR3 protein: CASSQDIRDGSEQYF. CDR3 DNA: TGCGCCAGCAGCCAAGACATTCGGGACGGCTCGGAGCAGTACTTC. V usage is TRBV4-1 and J usage is TRBJ2-7, with D perhaps matching TRBD1 or TRBD2 (5 bases each). The germline CDR1 and CDR2 sequences are MGHRA and YSYEKL. The CDR3 has 15 amino acids. The V and J ends lost 0 bases and 7 bases respectively, with 16 bases between them.

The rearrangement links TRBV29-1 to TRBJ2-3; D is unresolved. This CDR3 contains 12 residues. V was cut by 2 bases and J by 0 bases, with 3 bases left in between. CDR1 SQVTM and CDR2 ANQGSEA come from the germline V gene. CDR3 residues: CSVENSTDTQYF. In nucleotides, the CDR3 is TGCAGCGTTGAAAATAGCACAGATACGCAGTATTTT.

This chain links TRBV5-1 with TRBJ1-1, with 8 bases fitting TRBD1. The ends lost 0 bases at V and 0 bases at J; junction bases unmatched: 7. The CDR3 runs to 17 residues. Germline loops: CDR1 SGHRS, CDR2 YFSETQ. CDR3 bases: TGCGCCAGCAGCTTGGGAGGACAGGGCCTCATGAACACTGAAGCTTTCTTT. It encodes CASSLGGQGLMNTEAFF.

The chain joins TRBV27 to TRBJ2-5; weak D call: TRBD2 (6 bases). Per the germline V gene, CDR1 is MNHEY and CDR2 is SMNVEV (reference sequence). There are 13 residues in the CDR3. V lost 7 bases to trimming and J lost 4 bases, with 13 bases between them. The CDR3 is CASKPGDRETQYF. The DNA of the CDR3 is TGTGCCAGCAAACCGGGGGATCGAGAGACCCAGTACTTC.